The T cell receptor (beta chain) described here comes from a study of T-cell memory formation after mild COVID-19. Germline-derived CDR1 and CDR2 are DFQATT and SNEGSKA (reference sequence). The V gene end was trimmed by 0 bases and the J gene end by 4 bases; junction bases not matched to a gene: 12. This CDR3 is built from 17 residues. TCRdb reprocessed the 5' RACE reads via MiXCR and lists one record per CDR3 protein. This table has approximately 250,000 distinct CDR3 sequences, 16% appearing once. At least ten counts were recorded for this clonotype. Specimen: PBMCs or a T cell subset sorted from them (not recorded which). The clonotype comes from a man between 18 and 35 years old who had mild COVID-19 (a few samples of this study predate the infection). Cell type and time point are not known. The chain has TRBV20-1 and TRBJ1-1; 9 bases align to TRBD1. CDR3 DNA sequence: TGCAGTGCTAGAGACCGCACCCTCGGGACAGGGCTCACTGAAGCTTTCTTT. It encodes CSARDRTLGTGLTEAFF.